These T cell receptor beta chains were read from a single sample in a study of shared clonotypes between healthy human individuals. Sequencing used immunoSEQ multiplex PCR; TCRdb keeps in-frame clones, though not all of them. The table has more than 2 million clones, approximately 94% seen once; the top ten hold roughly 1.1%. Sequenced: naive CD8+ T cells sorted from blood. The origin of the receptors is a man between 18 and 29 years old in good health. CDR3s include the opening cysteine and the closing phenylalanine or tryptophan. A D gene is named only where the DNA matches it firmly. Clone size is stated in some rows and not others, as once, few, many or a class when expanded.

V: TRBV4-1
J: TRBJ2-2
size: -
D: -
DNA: TGCGCCAGCAGCCAGTCGAACACCGGGGAGCTGTTTTTT
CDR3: CASSQSNTGELFF

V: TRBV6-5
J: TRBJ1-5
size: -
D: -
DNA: TGTGCCAGCAGTTACAAGGGCCTCAATCAGCCCCAGCATTTT
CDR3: CASSYKGLNQPQHF

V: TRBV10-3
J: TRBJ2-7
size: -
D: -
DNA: TGTGCCATCAGTGATTCACCAGACGATTACGAGCAGTACTTC
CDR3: CAISDSPDDYEQYF

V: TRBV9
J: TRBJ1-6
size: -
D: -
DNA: TGTGCCAGCAGCGCTCTTTTGGGGGGGGATTCACCCCTCCACTTT
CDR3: CASSALLGGDSPLHF

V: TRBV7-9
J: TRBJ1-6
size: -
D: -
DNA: TGTGCCAGCAGCCGGGACTCGGACAGTGAGTCACCCCTCCACTTT
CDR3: CASSRDSDSESPLHF

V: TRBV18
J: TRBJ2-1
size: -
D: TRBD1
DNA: TGTGCCAGCTCAGCCGAGGACAGGGGTTACAATGAGCAGTTCTTC
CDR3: CASSAEDRGYNEQFF

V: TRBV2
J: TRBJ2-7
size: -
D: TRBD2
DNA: TGTGCCAGCAGTGATCTAGCGGGGGAAAGCTCCTACGAGCAGTACTTC
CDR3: CASSDLAGESSYEQYF

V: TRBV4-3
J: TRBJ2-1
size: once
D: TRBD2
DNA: TGCGCCAGCAGCCAGGATCCCGGAGCGGGAGGATTCAATGAGCAGTTCTTC
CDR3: CASSQDPGAGGFNEQFF

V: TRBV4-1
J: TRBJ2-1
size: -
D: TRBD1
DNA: TGCGCCAGCAGCCAAGATCGAAAGACAGGGACCTACAATGAGCAGTTCTTC
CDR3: CASSQDRKTGTYNEQFF

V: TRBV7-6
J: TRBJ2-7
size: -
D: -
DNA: TGTGCCAGCAGCTTAACAGTGAGCTCCTACGAGCAGTACTTC
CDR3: CASSLTVSSYEQYF

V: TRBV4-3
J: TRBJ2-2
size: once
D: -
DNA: TGCGCCAGCAGCCAAGAAAAGACGGGAAGGGGTATCAGGACCGGGGAGCTGTTTTTT
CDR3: CASSQEKTGRGIRTGELFF

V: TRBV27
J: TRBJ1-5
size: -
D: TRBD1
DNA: TGTGCCAGCAGCCAGGGGGGGGCCCAGCATTTT
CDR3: CASSQGGAQHF

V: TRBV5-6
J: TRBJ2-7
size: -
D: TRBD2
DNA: TGTGCCAGCAGCTTGGCGGGAGGGCCCGACGAGCAGTACTTC
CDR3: CASSLAGGPDEQYF

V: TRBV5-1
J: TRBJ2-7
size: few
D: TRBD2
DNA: TGCGCCAGCAGCTTGGGGGCTAGCGGGGGAACGGACGAGCAGTACTTC
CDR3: CASSLGASGGTDEQYF

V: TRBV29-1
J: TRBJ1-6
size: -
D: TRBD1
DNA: TGCAGCGTTTGTCCCTCCGGGACAGGGACTAATTCACCCCTCCACTTT
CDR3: CSVCPSGTGTNSPLHF

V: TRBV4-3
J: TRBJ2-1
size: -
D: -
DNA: TGCGCCAGCAGCCAAGAAGAGGGCCCAATATACAATGAGCAGTTCTTC
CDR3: CASSQEEGPIYNEQFF

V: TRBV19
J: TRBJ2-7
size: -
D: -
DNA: TGTGCCAGTAGTGGGGACCACCTGAGCGAGCAGTACTTC
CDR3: CASSGDHLSEQYF

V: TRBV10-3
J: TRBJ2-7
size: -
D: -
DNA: TGTGCCATCAGTGAAGGTCAGATCTACGAGCAGTACTTC
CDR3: CAISEGQIYEQYF

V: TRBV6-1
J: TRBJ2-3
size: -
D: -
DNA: TGTGCCATTTCAAGGGTAGACGCAGATACGCAGTATTTT
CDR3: CAISRVDADTQYF

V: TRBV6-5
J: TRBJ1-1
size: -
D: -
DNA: TGTGCCACAGAGGGAGGTGAGAACACTGAAGCTTTCTTT
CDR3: CATEGGENTEAFF

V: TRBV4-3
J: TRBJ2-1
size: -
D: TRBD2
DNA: TGCGCCAGCAGCCAAGATTTGGCTAGCGGGGGGAATGAGCAGTTCTTC
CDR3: CASSQDLASGGNEQFF

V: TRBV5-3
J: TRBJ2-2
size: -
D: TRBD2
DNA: TGTGCCCGAGCTCCATCCCAGCGGGGGGCAGTAACCGGGGAGCTGTTTTTT
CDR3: CARAPSQRGAVTGELFF

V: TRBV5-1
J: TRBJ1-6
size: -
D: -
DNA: TGCGCCAGCAGCTCGGTTCAGCCTAATTCACCCCTCCACTTT
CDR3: CASSSVQPNSPLHF

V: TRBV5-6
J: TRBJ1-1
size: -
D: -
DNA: TGTGCCAGCAGCTTAAAGGATGAAGACACTGAAGCTTTCTTT
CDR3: CASSLKDEDTEAFF

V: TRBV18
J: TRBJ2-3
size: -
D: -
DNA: TGTGCCAGCTCAGTGGGGGCCACCACAGATACGCAGTATTTT
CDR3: CASSVGATTDTQYF

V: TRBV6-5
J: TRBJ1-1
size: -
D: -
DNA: TGTGCCAGCAGTTGGCTAGGGCAGGGGACTGAAGCTTTCTTT
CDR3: CASSWLGQGTEAFF

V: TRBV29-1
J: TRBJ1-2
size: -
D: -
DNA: TGCAGCGCCCCGGGAGGGGAGACCGCTAACTATGGCTACACCTTC
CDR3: CSAPGGETANYGYTF

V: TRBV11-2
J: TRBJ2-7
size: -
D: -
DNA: TGTGCCAGCAGCTTAGAACACAACATCTACGAGCAGTACTTC
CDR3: CASSLEHNIYEQYF

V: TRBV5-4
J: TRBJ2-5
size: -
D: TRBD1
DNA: TGTGCCAGCAGCTCTACAGGGGGAAAAGAGACCCAGTACTTC
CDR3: CASSSTGGKETQYF

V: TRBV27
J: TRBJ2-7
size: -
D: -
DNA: TGTGCCAGCAGTTACTCCGCCCCGGGGAACTTAGGGGACTACGAGCAGTACTTC
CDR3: CASSYSAPGNLGDYEQYF

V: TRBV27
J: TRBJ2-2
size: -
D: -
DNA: TGTGCCAGCAGTTTTCGGGGCACCGGGGAGCTGTTTTTT
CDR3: CASSFRGTGELFF

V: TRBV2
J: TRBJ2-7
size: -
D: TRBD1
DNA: TGTGCCAGCAGTGAAACCGGGACAGGTCTGTACGAGCAGTACTTC
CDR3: CASSETGTGLYEQYF

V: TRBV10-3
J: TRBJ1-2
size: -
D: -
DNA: TGTGCCATCAGTGAGGAGAGGTCTACTGGCTACACCTTC
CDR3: CAISEERSTGYTF

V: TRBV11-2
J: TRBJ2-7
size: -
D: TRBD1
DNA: TGTGCCAGCAGCTCTGGGCTTGGGACAGAAAATTACGAGCAGTACTTC
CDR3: CASSSGLGTENYEQYF

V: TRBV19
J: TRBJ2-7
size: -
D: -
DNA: TGTGCCAGTAGTATGGGGGAATCATACGAGCAGTACTTC
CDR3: CASSMGESYEQYF

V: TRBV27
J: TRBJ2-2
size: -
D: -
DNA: TGTGCCAGCTCCGAGGGAGGGGAGCTGTTTTTT
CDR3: CASSEGGELFF

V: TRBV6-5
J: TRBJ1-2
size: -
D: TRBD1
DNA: TGTGCCAGCAGTCTACAGGGGGCGAACTATGGCTACACCTTC
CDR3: CASSLQGANYGYTF

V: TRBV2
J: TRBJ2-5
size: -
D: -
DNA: TGTGCCAGCTTGGAGGAGGGGACCCAGTACTTC
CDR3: CASLEEGTQYF

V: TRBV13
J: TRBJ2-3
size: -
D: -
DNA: TGTGCCAGCAGCTCTAGAGTCGGGGAGGCACCAGATACGCAGTATTTT
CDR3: CASSSRVGEAPDTQYF

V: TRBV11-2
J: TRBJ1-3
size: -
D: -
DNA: TGTGCCAGCAGCCATGAGACATATCGCGTATATTTT
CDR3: CASSHETYRVYF

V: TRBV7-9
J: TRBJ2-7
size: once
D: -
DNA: TGTGCCAGCAGTACCGACGGCCGCTACGAGCAGTACTTC
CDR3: CASSTDGRYEQYF

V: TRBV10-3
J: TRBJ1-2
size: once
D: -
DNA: TGTGCCATCAGTGAGTCGAGAGACACTAACTATGGCTACACCTTC
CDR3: CAISESRDTNYGYTF

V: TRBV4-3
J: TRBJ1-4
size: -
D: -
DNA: TGCGCCAGCAGCCAAGATAGGAATTCCTATGAAAAACTGTTTTTT
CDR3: CASSQDRNSYEKLFF

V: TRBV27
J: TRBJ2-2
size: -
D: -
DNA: TGTGCCAGCAGTTTATCGTCCCCCGGGGAGCTGTTTTTT
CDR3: CASSLSSPGELFF

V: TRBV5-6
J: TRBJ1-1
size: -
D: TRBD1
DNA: TGTGCCAGCAGTCAGGACAGGGGGACTGAAGCTTTCTTT
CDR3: CASSQDRGTEAFF

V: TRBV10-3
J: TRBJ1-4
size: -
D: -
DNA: TGTGCCATCAGTGAACAGGGCGGTAATGAAAAACTGTTTTTT
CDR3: CAISEQGGNEKLFF

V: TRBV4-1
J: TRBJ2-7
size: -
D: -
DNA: TGCGCCAGCAGCCAAGATCTGATAGAGCAGTACTTC
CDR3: CASSQDLIEQYF

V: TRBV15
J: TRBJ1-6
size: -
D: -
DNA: TGTGCCACCAGCCCGTCACGAAGGGAGTTAAGCTCCTATAATTCACCCCTCCACTTT
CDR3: CATSPSRRELSSYNSPLHF

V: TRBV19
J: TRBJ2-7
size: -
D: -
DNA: TGTGCCAGTAGTCTGGAAGGGGGAGCGCCTTCCTACGAGCAGTACTTC
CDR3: CASSLEGGAPSYEQYF

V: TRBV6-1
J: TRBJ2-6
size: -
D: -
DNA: TGTGCCAGCAGGACGACGTACTCTGGGGCCAACGTCCTGACTTTC
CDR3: CASRTTYSGANVLTF

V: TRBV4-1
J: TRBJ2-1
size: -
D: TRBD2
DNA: TGCGCCAGCAGCCAAAAGGCTAGCGGGAGCTCCTACAATGAGCAGTTCTTC
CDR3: CASSQKASGSSYNEQFF

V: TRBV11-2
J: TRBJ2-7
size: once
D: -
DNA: TGTGCCAGCAGCTCCACCGGGGGATACGAGCAGTACTTC
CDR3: CASSSTGGYEQYF

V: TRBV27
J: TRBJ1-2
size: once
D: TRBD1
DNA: TGTGCCAGCAGTCGGGCGGGACAGAATATTTATGGCTACACCTTC
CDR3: CASSRAGQNIYGYTF

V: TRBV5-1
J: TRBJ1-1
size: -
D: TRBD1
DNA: TGCGCCAGCAGCTGGGACAGCCAGAACACTGAAGCTTTCTTT
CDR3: CASSWDSQNTEAFF

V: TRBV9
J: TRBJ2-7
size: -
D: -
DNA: TGTGCCAGCAGCGGGGTGACGGCCCCCTACGAGCAGTACTTC
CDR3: CASSGVTAPYEQYF

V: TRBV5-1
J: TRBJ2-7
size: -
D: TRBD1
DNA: TGCGCCAGCAGTCTACAGGGGCAACCCCCCTACGAGCAGTACTTC
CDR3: CASSLQGQPPYEQYF

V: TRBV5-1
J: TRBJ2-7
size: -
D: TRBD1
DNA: TGCGCCAGCTCGACAGGGGAAGGGTCCTACGAGCAGTACTTC
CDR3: CASSTGEGSYEQYF

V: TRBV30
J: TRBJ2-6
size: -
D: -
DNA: TGTGCCTGGAGCGGTAGGGTCCTGACTTTC
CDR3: CAWSGRVLTF

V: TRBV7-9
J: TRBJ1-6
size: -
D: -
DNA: TGTGCCAGCAGCCCGGGGACTGGGCGGGACTCACCCCTCCACTTT
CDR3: CASSPGTGRDSPLHF

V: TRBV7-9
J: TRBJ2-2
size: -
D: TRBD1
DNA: TGTGCCAGCAGCTCCAACGGACAGGGGCACACCGGGGAGCTGTTTTTT
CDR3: CASSSNGQGHTGELFF